One sample yielded the 10 T cell receptor beta chains listed below, sequenced in a study of T cells in Graves' hyperthyroidism and ophthalmopathy. Amplification yielded TCR beta CDR3 regions, with RNA transcripts as the source. During a first-round RT-PCR of the TCR CDR3, the HTBI primer set was used. TCRdb independently ran MiXCR on the multiplex PCR reads; one entry per CDR3 protein. This table has around 530,000 distinct CDR3 sequences, more than 15% appearing once. What was sequenced was blood. The receptor set was obtained from a woman in her late teens or twenties with Graves' ophthalmopathy.

On this clonotype: One end of the junction fails to match germline, which may point to a read error. The chain joins TRBV6-1 to TRBJ2-7, with 9 bases lining up with TRBD1. This CDR3 has 16 amino acids. From germline, CDR1 is MNHNS and CDR2 SASEGT. This CDR3 reads CASKRQGGNSYYEQHF. DNA of the CDR3: TGTGCCAGCAAGCGACAGGGGGGAAATTCCTACTACGAGCAGCACTTC.

This clonotype has at least ten counts. The CDR3 spells CASSSGVVQPQHF. The CDR3 DNA sequence: TGTGCCAGCAGTTCTGGGGTCGTACAGCCCCAGCATTTT. The rearrangement uses TRBV12-3 or TRBV12-4 and TRBJ1-5, with no clear D. This CDR3 comprises 13 residues. V was shortened by 4 bases and J by 7 bases, with 11 bases between the two germline ends.

This clonotype has at least ten counts. The V and J genes are TRBV27 and TRBJ2-1, with 8 bases that match TRBD2. The germline V gene encodes CDR1 MNHEY and CDR2 SMNVEV (reference sequence). Trimming cost V 1 base and J 2 bases; bases outside gene matches: 4. The CDR3 is 16 residues long. This CDR3 is CASSLYGRGAYNEQFF. In DNA, the CDR3 is TGTGCCAGCAGTTTATATGGGCGGGGGGCCTACAATGAGCAGTTCTTC.

There are many counts of this clonotype. V and J are TRBV6-1 and TRBJ1-2; the match to TRBD1 covers 9 bases. CDR3 length: 13 amino acids. Germline V gene lookup returns CDR1 MNHNS and CDR2 SASEGT. With V trimmed by 5 bases and J by 9 bases, 7 bases remained unmatched. CDR3 DNA sequence: TGTGCCAGCAGTCCGGACAGGGGAGGGAGCTACACCTTC. Amino acids: CASSPDRGGSYTF.

This clonotype was seen many times. The genes are TRBV27 and TRBJ1-1; TRBD1 might be the D (6 bases). Germline V gives CDR1 MNHEY, CDR2 SMNVEV (reference sequence). This CDR3 region has 15 residues. The V gene lost 5 bases and the J gene lost 0 bases, with 13 bases spanning the gap. CDR3 bases: TGTGCCAGCAGTCTCCGGACAGCTATGAACACTGAAGCTTTCTTT. Protein product: CASSLRTAMNTEAFF.

The V gene is TRBV11-3, the J gene TRBJ2-7, with D maybe TRBD1 (6 bases). This CDR3 is 17 amino acids long. The V gene's germline CDR1 is SGHNT and CDR2 YENEEA. The V gene lost 1 base and the J gene lost 2 bases, with 18 bases spanning the gap. The DNA of the CDR3 is TGTGCCAGCAGCTTAGGAGGAGTGGGGGCGCGGGCCTACGAGCAGTACTTC. Protein product: CASSLGGVGARAYEQYF.

The chain employs TRBV5-1 and TRBJ1-6; D gene ambiguous. The CDR3 contains 13 residues. Germline V lookup: CDR1 SGHRS, CDR2 YFSETQ. Trimming took off 4 bases at V and 6 bases at J, with 8 bases between the two ends. The CDR3 DNA reads as TGCGCCAGCAGCGCGGAAGGTAATTCACCCCTCCACTTT. This gives the protein CASSAEGNSPLHF.

The CDR3 here is CASSKLSGTSGNTIYF. In nucleotides, the CDR3 is TGTGCCAGCAGTAAACTATCCGGGACATCAGGAAACACCATATATTTT. The chain couples TRBV12-3 or TRBV12-4 to TRBJ1-3; maybe TRBD1 (6 bases). The V end lost 5 bases, the J end lost 4 bases, and 18 bases lay between the germline ends. This CDR3 is 16 amino acids long.

This clonotype has ten or more counts. This chain uses TRBV28 with TRBJ1-1, with 8 positions matching TRBD1. The CDR3 covers 16 residues. Germline-derived CDR1 and CDR2 are MDHEN and SYDVKM. V lost 6 bases to trimming and J lost 1 base; unmatched junction nucleotides: 10. The CDR3 nucleotides read TGTGCCAGCAGACCGCTCAGGGGGCTCGGGAACACTGAAGCTTTCTTT. Translated, it gives CASRPLRGLGNTEAFF.

This clonotype was recorded many times. The chain carries TRBV27 and TRBJ1-1; D gene ambiguous. V shed 3 bases and J shed 9 bases, with 20 bases lying between them. From germline, CDR1 is MNHEY and CDR2 SMNVEV (reference sequence). The CDR3 spans 15 residues. CDR3 region: CASSFYHYKDWKAFF. The CDR3 DNA sequence: TGTGCCAGCAGTTTCTACCATTACAAGGACTGGAAAGCTTTCTTT.